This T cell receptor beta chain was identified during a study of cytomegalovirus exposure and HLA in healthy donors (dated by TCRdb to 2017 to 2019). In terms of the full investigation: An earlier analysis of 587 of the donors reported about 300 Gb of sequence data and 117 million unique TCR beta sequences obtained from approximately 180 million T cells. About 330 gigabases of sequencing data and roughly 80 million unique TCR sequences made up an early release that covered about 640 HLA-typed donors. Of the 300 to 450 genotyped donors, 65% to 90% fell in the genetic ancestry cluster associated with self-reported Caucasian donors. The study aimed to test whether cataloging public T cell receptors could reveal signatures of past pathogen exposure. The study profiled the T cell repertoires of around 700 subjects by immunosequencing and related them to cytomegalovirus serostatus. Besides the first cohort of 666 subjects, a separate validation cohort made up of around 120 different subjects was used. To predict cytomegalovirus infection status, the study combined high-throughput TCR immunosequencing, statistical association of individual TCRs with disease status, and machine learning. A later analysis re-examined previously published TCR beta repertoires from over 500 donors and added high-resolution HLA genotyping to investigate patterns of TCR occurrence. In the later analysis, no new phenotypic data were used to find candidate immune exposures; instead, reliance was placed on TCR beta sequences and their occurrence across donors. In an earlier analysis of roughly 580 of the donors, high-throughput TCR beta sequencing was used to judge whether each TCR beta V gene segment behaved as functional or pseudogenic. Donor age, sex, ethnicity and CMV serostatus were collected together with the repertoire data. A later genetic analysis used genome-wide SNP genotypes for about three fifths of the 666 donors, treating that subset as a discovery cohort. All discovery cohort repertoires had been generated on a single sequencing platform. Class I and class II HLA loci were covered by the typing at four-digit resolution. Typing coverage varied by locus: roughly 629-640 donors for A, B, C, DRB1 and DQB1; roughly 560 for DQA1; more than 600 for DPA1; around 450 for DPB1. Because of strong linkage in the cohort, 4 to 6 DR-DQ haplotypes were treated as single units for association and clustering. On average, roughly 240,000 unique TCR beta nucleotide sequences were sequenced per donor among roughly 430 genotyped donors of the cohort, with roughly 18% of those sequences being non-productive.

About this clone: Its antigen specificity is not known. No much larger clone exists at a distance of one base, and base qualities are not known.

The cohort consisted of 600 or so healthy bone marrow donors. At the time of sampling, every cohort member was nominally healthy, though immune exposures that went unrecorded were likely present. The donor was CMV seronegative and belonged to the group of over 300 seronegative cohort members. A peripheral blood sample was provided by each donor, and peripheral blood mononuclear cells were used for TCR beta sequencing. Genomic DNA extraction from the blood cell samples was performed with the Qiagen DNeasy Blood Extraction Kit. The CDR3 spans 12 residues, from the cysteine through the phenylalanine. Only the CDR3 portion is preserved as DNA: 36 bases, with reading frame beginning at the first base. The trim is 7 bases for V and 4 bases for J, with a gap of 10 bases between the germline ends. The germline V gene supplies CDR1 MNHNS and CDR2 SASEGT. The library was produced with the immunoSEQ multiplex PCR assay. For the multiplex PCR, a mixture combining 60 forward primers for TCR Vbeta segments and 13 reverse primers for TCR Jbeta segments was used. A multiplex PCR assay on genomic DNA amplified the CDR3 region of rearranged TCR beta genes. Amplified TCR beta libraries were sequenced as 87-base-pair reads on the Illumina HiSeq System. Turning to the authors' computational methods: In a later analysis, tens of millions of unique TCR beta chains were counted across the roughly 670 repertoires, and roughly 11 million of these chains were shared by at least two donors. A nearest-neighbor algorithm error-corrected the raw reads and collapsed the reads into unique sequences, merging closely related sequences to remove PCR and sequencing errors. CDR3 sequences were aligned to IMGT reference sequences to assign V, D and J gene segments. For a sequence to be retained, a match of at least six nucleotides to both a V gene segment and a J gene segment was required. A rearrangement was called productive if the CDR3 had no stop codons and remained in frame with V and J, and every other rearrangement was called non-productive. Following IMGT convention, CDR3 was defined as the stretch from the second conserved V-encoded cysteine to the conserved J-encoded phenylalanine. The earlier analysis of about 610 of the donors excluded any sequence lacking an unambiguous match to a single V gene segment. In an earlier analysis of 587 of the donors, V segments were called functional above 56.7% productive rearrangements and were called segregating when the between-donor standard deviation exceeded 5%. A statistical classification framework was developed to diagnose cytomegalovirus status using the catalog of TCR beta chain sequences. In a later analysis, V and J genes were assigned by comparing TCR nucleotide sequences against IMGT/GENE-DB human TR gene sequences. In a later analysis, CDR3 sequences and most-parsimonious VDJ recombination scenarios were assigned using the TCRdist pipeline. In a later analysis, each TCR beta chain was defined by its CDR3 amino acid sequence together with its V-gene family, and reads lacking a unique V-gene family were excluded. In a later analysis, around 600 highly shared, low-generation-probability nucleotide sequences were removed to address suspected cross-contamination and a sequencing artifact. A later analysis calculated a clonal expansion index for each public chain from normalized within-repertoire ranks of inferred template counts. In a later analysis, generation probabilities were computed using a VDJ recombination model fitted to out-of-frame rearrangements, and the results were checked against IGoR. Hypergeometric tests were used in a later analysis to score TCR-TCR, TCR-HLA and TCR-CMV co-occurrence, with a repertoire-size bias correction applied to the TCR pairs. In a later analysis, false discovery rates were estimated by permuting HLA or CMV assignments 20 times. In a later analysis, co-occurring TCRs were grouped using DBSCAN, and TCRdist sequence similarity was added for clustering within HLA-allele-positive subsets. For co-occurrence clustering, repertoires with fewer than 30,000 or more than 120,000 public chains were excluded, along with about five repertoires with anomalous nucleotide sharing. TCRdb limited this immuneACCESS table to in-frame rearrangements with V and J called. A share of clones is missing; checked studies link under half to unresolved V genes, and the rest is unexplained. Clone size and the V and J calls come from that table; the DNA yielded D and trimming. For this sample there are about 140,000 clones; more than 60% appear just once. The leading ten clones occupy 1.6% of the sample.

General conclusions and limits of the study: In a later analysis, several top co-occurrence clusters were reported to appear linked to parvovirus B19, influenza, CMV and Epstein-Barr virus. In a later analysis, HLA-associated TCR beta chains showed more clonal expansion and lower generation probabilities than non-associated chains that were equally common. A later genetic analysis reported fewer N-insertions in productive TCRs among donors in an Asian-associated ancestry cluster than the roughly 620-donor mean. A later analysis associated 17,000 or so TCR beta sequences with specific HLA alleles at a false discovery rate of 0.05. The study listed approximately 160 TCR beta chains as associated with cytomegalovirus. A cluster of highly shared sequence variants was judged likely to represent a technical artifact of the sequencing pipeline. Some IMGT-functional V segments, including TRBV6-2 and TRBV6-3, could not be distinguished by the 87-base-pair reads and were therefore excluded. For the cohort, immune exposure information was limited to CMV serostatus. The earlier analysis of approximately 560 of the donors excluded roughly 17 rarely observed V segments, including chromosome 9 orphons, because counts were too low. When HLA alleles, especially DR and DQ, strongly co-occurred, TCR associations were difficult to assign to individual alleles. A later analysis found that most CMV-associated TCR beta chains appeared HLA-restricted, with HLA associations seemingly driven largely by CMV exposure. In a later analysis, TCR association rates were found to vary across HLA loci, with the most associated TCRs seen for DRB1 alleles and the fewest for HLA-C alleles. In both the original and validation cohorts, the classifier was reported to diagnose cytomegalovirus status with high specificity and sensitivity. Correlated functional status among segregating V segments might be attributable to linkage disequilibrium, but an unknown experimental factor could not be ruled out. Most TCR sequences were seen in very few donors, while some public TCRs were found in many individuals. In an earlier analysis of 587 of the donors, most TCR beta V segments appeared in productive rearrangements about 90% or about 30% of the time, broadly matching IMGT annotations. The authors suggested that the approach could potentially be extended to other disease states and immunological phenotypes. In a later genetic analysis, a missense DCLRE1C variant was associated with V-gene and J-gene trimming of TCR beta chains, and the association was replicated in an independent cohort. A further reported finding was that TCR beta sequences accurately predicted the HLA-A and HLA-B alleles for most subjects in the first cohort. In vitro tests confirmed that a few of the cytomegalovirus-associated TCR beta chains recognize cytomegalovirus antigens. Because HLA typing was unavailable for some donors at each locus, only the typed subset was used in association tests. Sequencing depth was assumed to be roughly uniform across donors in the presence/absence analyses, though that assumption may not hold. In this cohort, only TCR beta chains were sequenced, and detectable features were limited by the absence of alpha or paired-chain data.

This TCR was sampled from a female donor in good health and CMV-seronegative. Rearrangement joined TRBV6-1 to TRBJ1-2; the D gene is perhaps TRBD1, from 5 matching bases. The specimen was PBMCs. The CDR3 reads CASKGQFYGYTF. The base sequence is TGTGCCAGCAAGGGGCAGTTCTATGGCTACACCTTC.